The sequence of this T cell receptor (beta chain) was determined in a study of blood T cell repertoires in COVID-19. Whole-study context: The origin of the acute and convalescent COVID-19 samples was the United States, Italy and Spain. T cells, B-cell-depleted T cells, or PBMCs provided the cDNA or gDNA that served as material.

CDR1 LGHDT and CDR2 YNNKEL come from the germline V gene (reference sequence). The CDR3 runs 16 residues. Trimming removed 5 bases at V and 0 bases at J, with 14 bases between. Source study methods: Reference gene primers were amplified, and this amplification served to estimate nucleated cell counts. Assay: immunoSEQ multiplex PCR; the TCRdb copy retains only in-frame clones and omits some. D and trimming were read from the DNA, whereas the V and J calls and clone size are those reported in that table. The sample comprises over 250,000 clones, around 89% of which are singletons, and 6.3% rests with the top ten.

This sequence joins TRBV3-1 (or the pseudogene TRBV3-2) and TRBJ1-5; D gene ambiguous. The source is a woman aged 45-65 years with COVID-19, enrolled during active disease. The sequenced sample was peripheral blood. As DNA, the CDR3 is TGTGCCAGCAGCAACTGTCCCTATTATAGCAATCAGCCCCAGCATTTT. It encodes CASSNCPYYSNQPQHF.